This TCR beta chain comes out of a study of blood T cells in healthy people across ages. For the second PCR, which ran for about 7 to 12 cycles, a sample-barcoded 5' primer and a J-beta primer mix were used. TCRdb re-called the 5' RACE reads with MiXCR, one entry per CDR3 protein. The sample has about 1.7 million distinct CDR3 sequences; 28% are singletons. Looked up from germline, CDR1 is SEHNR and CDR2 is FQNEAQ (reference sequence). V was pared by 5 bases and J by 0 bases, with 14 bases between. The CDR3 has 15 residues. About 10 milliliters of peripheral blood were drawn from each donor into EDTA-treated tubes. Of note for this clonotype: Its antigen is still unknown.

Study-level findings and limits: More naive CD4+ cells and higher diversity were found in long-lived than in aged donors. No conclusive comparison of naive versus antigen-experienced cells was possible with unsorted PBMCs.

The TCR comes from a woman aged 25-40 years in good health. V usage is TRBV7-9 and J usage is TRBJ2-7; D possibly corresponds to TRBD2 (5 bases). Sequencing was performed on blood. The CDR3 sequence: CASSASSVSSYEQYF. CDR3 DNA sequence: TGTGCCAGCAGCGCAAGTAGCGTAAGCTCCTACGAGCAGTACTTC.